The sequence of this T cell receptor beta chain was determined in a study of blood T cell repertoires in COVID-19. Study as a whole: Spain, Italy and the United States supplied samples that represented acute and convalescent COVID-19. Sources were T cells, B-cell-depleted T cells, or PBMCs; the material itself was cDNA or gDNA.

The CDR3 is 14 residues long. Germline V lookup: CDR1 SGHRS, CDR2 YFSETQ. V was clipped by 3 bases and J by 3 bases; unmatched bases: 2. As processed by the authors: Researchers report that nucleated cell counts were estimated from reference gene primer amplification. Libraries were prepared by immunoSEQ multiplex PCR; TCRdb keeps only in-frame clonotypes and omits some of them. That table furnishes V, J and clone size, whereas the DNA furnished D and trimming. The top ten hold 37% of the sample, which has 130,000 to 150,000 clones, about nine tenths seen once. The sequenced sample consisted of peripheral blood. The sequence came from a man over 45 who had recovered from COVID-19. J is TRBJ2-5 and V is TRBV5-1; TRBD1 aligns across 10 bases. CDR3 coding DNA: TGCGCCAGCAGCTATGGGACAGGGGAAGAGACCCAGTACTTC. This translates into CASSYGTGEETQYF.